This TCR beta chain was captured by sequencing in a study of blood T cell repertoires in COVID-19. Background on the study: The United States, Italy and Spain were the sources of the acute and convalescent COVID-19 samples. T cells, B-cell-depleted T cells, or PBMCs supplied cDNA or gDNA.

CDR1 is LNHDA and CDR2 is SQIVND in the germline V gene (reference sequence). The CDR3 sequence is 14 residues long. The ends lost 5 bases at V and 6 bases at J; junction bases unmatched: 8. Authors' processing steps: Estimation of nucleated cell counts was performed using reference gene primer amplification. Sequencing was performed with immunoSEQ multiplex PCR; in TCRdb, only in-frame clones are kept and a portion is missing. V, J and clone size are taken as reported in that table, and D and trimming were inferred from the DNA itself. The sample contains more than 85,000 clones, roughly 80% of which appear only once.

This sequence originates from a man in his sixties with active or convalescent COVID-19. Material for sequencing was peripheral blood. The chain employs TRBV19 and TRBJ1-1; TRBD1 aligns across 8 bases. The CDR3 protein is CASSGPDRGSEAFF. The CDR3 DNA follows: TGTGCCAGTAGTGGTCCCGACAGGGGCTCTGAAGCTTTCTTT.